A selection of T cell receptor beta chains follows, all from one sample in a study of blood T cell repertoires in COVID-19. Clones were read by immunoSEQ multiplex PCR, and TCRdb kept only the in-frame ones, dropping some. This sample has approximately 68,000 clones, with around 85% found just once. The sample was peripheral blood. The source is a woman of 80 years or more with active or convalescent COVID-19. Both conserved end residues are part of each CDR3. The D gene is left open where the match is weak. Clone size is stated in some rows and not others, as once, few, many or a class when expanded.

TRBJ2-2	TRBV10-3	NA	NA	CAIGGTGTGELFF	TGTGCCATCGGAGGGACGGGCACCGGGGAGCTGTTTTTT
TRBJ1-2	TRBV28	NA	NA	CASSLGGAYGYTF	TGTGCCAGCAGTTTGGGAGGGGCATATGGCTACACCTTC
TRBJ2-6	TRBV2	NA	NA	CASSGGDGANVLTF	TGTGCCAGCAGTGGGGGAGACGGGGCCAACGTCCTGACTTTC
TRBJ1-3	TRBV6-4	NA	NA	CASSASTGFGNTIYF	TGTGCCAGCAGTGCCTCAACAGGGTTTGGAAACACCATATATTTT
TRBJ2-5	TRBV7-8	NA	NA	CASSLVAETQYF	TGTGCCAGCAGCTTAGTTGCGGAGACCCAGTACTTC
TRBJ2-1	TRBV7-8	NA	NA	CASSLAIPGQRFF	TGTGCCAGCAGCTTAGCGATCCCCGGACAGCGGTTCTTC
TRBJ1-5	TRBV14	NA	NA	CASSVRGNNQPQHF	TGTGCCAGCAGCGTCCGGGGGAACAATCAGCCCCAGCATTTT
TRBJ1-5	TRBV13	NA	NA	CASSSSPASQPQHF	TGTGCCAGCAGCTCTAGCCCAGCCAGTCAGCCCCAGCATTTT
TRBJ2-7	TRBV15	NA	NA	CATSRTQVTYEQYF	TGTGCCACCAGCAGAACACAGGTTACCTACGAGCAGTACTTC
TRBJ2-4	TRBV7-2	NA	NA	CASSSGTPENIQYF	TGTGCCAGCAGCTCCGGGACTCCCGAAAACATTCAGTACTTC
TRBJ2-3	TRBV4-3	NA	TRBD2	CASSQLSGASGTDTQYF	TGCGCCAGCAGCCAACTTAGCGGGGCCTCGGGCACAGATACGCAGTATTTT
TRBJ2-3	TRBV5-1	NA	TRBD2	CASTRQAGAYTDTQYF	TGCGCCAGCACAAGACAAGCGGGGGCGTACACAGATACGCAGTATTTT
TRBJ2-7	TRBV5-1	NA	NA	CASSLGQVYEQYF	TGCGCCAGCAGCTTGGGACAGGTGTACGAGCAGTACTTC
TRBJ1-3	TRBV10-3	NA	NA	CAIESAGNTIYF	TGTGCCATCGAATCAGCTGGAAACACCATATATTTT
TRBJ1-1	TRBV2	NA	NA	CASSRNTEAFF	TGTGCCAGCAGCCGGAACACTGAAGCTTTCTTT
TRBJ2-7	TRBV13	NA	TRBD1	CASSSRDRGSEQYF	TGTGCCAGCAGCTCCCGGGACAGGGGGAGTGAGCAGTACTTC
TRBJ2-1	TRBV11-3	NA	TRBD1	CASRMTGANEQFF	TGTGCCAGCAGGATGACAGGGGCCAATGAGCAGTTCTTC
TRBJ1-2	TRBV18	NA	NA	CASSPDRNYGYTF	TGTGCCAGCTCACCAGACAGAAACTATGGCTACACCTTC
TRBJ1-2	TRBV5-1	NA	TRBD1	CASSSGQGAFNYGYTF	TGCGCCAGCAGCTCCGGACAGGGGGCGTTTAACTATGGCTACACCTTC
TRBJ2-6	TRBV4-1	NA	NA	CASSQGITRHSGANVLTF	TGCGCCAGCAGCCAAGGGATAACCAGACACTCTGGGGCCAACGTCCTGACTTTC
TRBJ1-4	TRBV6-5	few	NA	CASRPRQGLGEKLFF	TGTGCCAGCAGACCACGGCAGGGGTTAGGTGAAAAACTGTTTTTT
TRBJ2-7	TRBV7-8	NA	TRBD1	CASSLAGTGTYEQYF	TGTGCCAGCAGCTTAGCCGGGACAGGGACCTACGAGCAGTACTTC
TRBJ1-1	TRBV13	NA	TRBD1	CASSLGQGQAYTEAFF	TGTGCCAGCAGCTTAGGTCAGGGACAGGCTTACACTGAAGCTTTCTTT
TRBJ2-5	TRBV5-5	NA	TRBD2	CASSLGVSGGDQETQYF	TGTGCCAGCAGCTTGGGTGTTAGCGGGGGAGACCAAGAGACCCAGTACTTC
TRBJ2-1	TRBV6-6	NA	TRBD2	CASSAQVLAGEVEQFF	TGTGCCAGCAGTGCACAGGTGTTAGCGGGGGAAGTTGAGCAGTTCTTC
TRBJ1-4	TRBV7-7	NA	NA	CASSLSRTNEKLFF	TGTGCTAGCAGCTTATCCAGGACTAATGAAAAACTGTTTTTT
TRBJ1-4	TRBV7-9	once	TRBD1	CASSSDRASLYEKLFF	TGTGCCAGCAGCTCGGACAGGGCCAGTCTATACGAAAAACTGTTTTTT
TRBJ2-5	TRBV27	NA	NA	CASSPLGAGQETQYF	TGTGCCAGCAGTCCCCTGGGGGCAGGCCAAGAGACCCAGTACTTC
TRBJ2-1	TRBV18	NA	NA	CASSDLLKTDSSYNEQFF	TGTGCCAGCTCAGACCTATTAAAGACAGACAGCTCCTACAATGAGCAGTTCTTC
TRBJ1-1	TRBV12-3/TRBV12-4	NA	TRBD1	CGGRRTGNTEAFF	TGTGGGGGACGGAGGACAGGTAACACTGAAGCTTTCTTT
TRBJ2-7	TRBV7-9	NA	TRBD1	CASSPGQGFYEQYF	TGTGCCAGCAGTCCGGGACAGGGCTTCTACGAGCAGTACTTC
TRBJ2-7	TRBV28	once	TRBD1	CASSPSTRPQGANEQYF	TGTGCCAGCAGTCCATCTACTCGTCCACAGGGGGCGAACGAGCAGTACTTC
TRBJ1-6	TRBV19	NA	NA	CASSTKRDNKRPPLHF	TGTGCCAGTAGTACCAAAAGGGACAACAAAAGGCCACCCCTCCACTTT
TRBJ2-7	TRBV15	NA	NA	CATSRERHPYEQYF	TGTGCCACCAGCAGAGAGAGGCACCCCTACGAGCAGTACTTC
TRBJ1-2	TRBV9	NA	NA	CASSSPPGGAGMDYGYTF	TGTGCCAGCAGCTCCCCCCCGGGGGGCGCGGGCATGGACTATGGCTACACCTTC
TRBJ1-1	TRBV18	NA	TRBD1	CASSLRPGQGRGEAFF	TGTGCCAGCTCACTCAGACCGGGACAGGGACGCGGAGAAGCTTTCTTT
TRBJ1-1	TRBV7-2	NA	NA	CASSLAAGENTEAFF	TGTGCCAGCAGCTTAGCTGCAGGGGAGAACACTGAAGCTTTCTTT
TRBJ1-2	TRBV5-1	NA	NA	CASSLSTDDYGYTF	TGCGCCAGCAGCTTAAGTACAGACGACTATGGCTACACCTTC
TRBJ2-3	TRBV28	NA	NA	CASGEAGATDTQYF	TGTGCCAGCGGGGAGGCGGGGGCCACAGATACGCAGTATTTT
TRBJ2-3	TRBV6-5	NA	NA	CASSSRLLQTDTQYF	TGTGCCAGCAGCAGTCGACTACTCCAAACAGATACGCAGTATTTT